This TCR beta chain was recovered during a study of radiation and T cells in renal cell carcinoma. V was trimmed by 3 bases and J by 6 bases, leaving 9 bases between them. The germline V gene encodes CDR1 MGHDK and CDR2 SYGVNS. The CDR3 sequence is 14 residues long. This clone was seen a few times. Its antigen remains unidentified. Study-level results: Pretreatment tumor biopsies were lacking, so baseline clonotypes are unknown.

Indicated time point: blood 2 weeks post-SBRT. The treatment denotes: 15 Gy SBRT to primary tumor, nephrectomy 4 weeks later. Serial blood draws occurred at baseline and 2 and 4 weeks post-SBRT. TCRdb keeps only in-frame clones here, not all; method: immunoSEQ multiplex PCR. The repertoire has just over 150,000 clones, roughly 87% of them found once; the top ten carry 10% to 15%. The clonotype was recovered from a woman aged 45-65 years with renal cell carcinoma. The genes are TRBV25-1 and TRBJ1-6; D ambiguous. Sequencing was performed on blood, taken from a patient whose treatment included radiotherapy and nephrectomy. CDR3 in amino acids: CASSDPTVNSPLHF. Written as DNA, the CDR3 is TGTGCCAGCAGTGACCCGACGGTTAATTCACCCCTCCACTTT.